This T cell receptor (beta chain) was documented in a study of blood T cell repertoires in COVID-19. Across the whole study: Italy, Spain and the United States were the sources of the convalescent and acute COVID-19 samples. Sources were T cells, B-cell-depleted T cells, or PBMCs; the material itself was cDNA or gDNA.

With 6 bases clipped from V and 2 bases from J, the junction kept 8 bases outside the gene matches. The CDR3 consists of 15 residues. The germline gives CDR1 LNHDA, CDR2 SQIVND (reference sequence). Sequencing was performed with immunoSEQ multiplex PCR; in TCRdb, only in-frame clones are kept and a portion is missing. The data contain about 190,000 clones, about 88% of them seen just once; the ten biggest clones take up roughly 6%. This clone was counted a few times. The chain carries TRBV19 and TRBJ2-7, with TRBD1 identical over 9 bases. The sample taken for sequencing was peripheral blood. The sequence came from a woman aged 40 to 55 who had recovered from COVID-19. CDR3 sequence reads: CASRHETGGTYEQYF. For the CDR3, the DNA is TGTGCCAGTAGGCACGAGACAGGGGGAACCTACGAGCAGTACTTC.